The rows below give T cell receptor beta chains drawn from one sample of a study of cytomegalovirus exposure and HLA in healthy donors. Only in-frame clones appear in the TCRdb table, and some are missing; sequencing was by immunoSEQ multiplex PCR. The sample includes about 130,000 clones, roughly 89% of them seen just once. The sequenced sample consisted of PBMCs. The receptors were gathered from a young woman in good health and CMV-seronegative. Each CDR3 is given with its conserved first and last residue. Fields, in order: V gene, clone size, J gene, D gene, CDR3 DNA, CDR3 protein. A D gene is named only where the DNA matches it firmly. Clone size appears in some rows only: once, few, many, or a class for an expanded clone.

>TRBV16|-|TRBJ2-3|-
TGTGCCAGCAGCCCTTTCGGGCTAGCCAACACAGATACGCAGTATTTT
CASSPFGLANTDTQYF
>TRBV29-1|-|TRBJ2-2|-
TGCAGCGTTGAATTACAAACCGGGGAGCTGTTTTTT
CSVELQTGELFF
>TRBV5-1|-|TRBJ1-4|-
TGCGCCAGCAGTCGAGCTCACGATAATGAAAAACTGTTTTTT
CASSRAHDNEKLFF
>TRBV4-1|-|TRBJ2-3|TRBD2
TGCGCCAGCAGCCAAAGCGGGGGGGCTTACGATACGCAGTATTTT
CASSQSGGAYDTQYF
>TRBV5-6|-|TRBJ2-3|TRBD2
TGTGCCAGCAGCTTATTTCTAGCGGGGGGGACAGATACGCAGTATTTT
CASSLFLAGGTDTQYF
>TRBV7-9|-|TRBJ1-2|-
TGTGCCAGCAGCTTCCAAACAGGGCCAATTTTTAACTATGGCTACACCTTC
CASSFQTGPIFNYGYTF
>TRBV7-9|few|TRBJ2-7|-
TGTGCCAGCAGCTTAAGATCGTCAGAAGACTACGAGCAGTACTTC
CASSLRSSEDYEQYF
>TRBV30|-|TRBJ2-7|TRBD2
TGTGCCTGGAGCCCCACCGGGACTAGCGTATACGAGCAGTACTTC
CAWSPTGTSVYEQYF
>TRBV15|-|TRBJ2-3|-
TGTGCCACCAGCGGAGGGACAGTGAACACAGATACGCAGTATTTT
CATSGGTVNTDTQYF
>TRBV7-8|-|TRBJ1-1|TRBD1
TGTGCCATCCAGACAGGGGAATTTTCTGAAGCTTTCTTT
CAIQTGEFSEAFF
>TRBV29-1|-|TRBJ1-1|-
TGCAGCGTTGCTACAGGGCAAGCTTTCTTT
CSVATGQAFF
>TRBV7-8|-|TRBJ1-5|-
TGTGCCAGCAGCTTAGGAGGGTCGGGTACCAGTCAGCCCCAGCATTTT
CASSLGGSGTSQPQHF
>TRBV6-6|-|TRBJ2-1|-
TGTGCCAGCAGTTACTCGAGTGGCAATGAGCAGTTCTTC
CASSYSSGNEQFF
>TRBV7-7|-|TRBJ1-2|TRBD1
TGTGCCCGCCCTTCCCGGACAGGGAGAGTAGGTGGCTACACCTTC
CARPSRTGRVGGYTF
>TRBV6-1|-|TRBJ2-7|-
TGTGCCAGCAGTGAAGATAGCAGGGGAACGTACGAGCAGTACTTC
CASSEDSRGTYEQYF
>TRBV29-1|-|TRBJ1-1|-
TGCAGCGTTGAGGTTCAGGGTAGAAACACTGAAGCTTTCTTT
CSVEVQGRNTEAFF
>TRBV6-5|-|TRBJ2-5|-
TGTGCCAGCAGTCTTCCTCGTGGCAGGTCGCTGACCCAGTACTTC
CASSLPRGRSLTQYF
>TRBV6-1|-|TRBJ2-7|-
TGTGCCAGCAGTGACCAGGGGAGGGTCTACGAGCAGTACTTC
CASSDQGRVYEQYF
>TRBV21-1|-|TRBJ2-3|-
TGTGCCAGCAGCAATGTGGCCCGGGACAGGGTTAGGGGGGGACTCACAGATACGCAGTATTTT
CASSNVARDRVRGGLTDTQYF
>TRBV11-2|-|TRBJ1-2|-
TGTGCCAGCAGCTCTAATTACAAGACAGCCCACTATGGCTACACCTTC
CASSSNYKTAHYGYTF
>TRBV2|-|TRBJ1-1|-
TGTGCCAGCAGTGAAGGTCGCGCGTACACTGAAGCTTTCTTT
CASSEGRAYTEAFF
>TRBV6-1|-|TRBJ1-5|-
TGTGCCAGCAGTGAGGTCTTCCAGGGCGGTCAGCCCCAGCATTTT
CASSEVFQGGQPQHF
>TRBV28|-|TRBJ1-4|TRBD1
TGTGCCAGCAAGACAGGGGGTAATGAAAAACTGTTTTTT
CASKTGGNEKLFF
>TRBV6-1|-|TRBJ1-5|TRBD1
TGTGCCACAGGAACAGGGGTTTTAAATCAGCCCCAGCATTTT
CATGTGVLNQPQHF
>TRBV7-2|-|TRBJ2-3|-
TGTGCCAGCAGCTTATATACCGGTCGCACAGATACGCAGTATTTT
CASSLYTGRTDTQYF
>TRBV5-6|-|TRBJ2-3|-
TGTGCCAGCAGCCGGGGGACCCCAGATACGCAGTATTTT
CASSRGTPDTQYF
>TRBV2|-|TRBJ2-4|TRBD1
TGTGCCAGCATGAAGGCTGACAGGGCGGACATTCAGTACTTC
CASMKADRADIQYF
>TRBV7-9|-|TRBJ1-1|-
TGTGCCAGCAGCTTAGGGGCAGGGAACACTGAAGCTTTCTTT
CASSLGAGNTEAFF
>TRBV5-1|-|TRBJ1-2|TRBD1
TGCGCCAGCAGCTTGGCACAGGGGGATCGCTACACCTTC
CASSLAQGDRYTF
>TRBV11-2|-|TRBJ2-7|TRBD1
TGTGCCAGCAGCGCCGACAGGGCCCGCGAGCAGTACTTC
CASSADRAREQYF
>TRBV29-1|-|TRBJ2-1|TRBD1
TGCAGCGTGTACGAGGGACAGGTTTCCTACAATGAGCAGTTCTTC
CSVYEGQVSYNEQFF
>TRBV28|-|TRBJ1-2|-
TGTGCCAGCAGTACTAATCCGGGGGGCTATGGCTACACCTTC
CASSTNPGGYGYTF
>TRBV15|-|TRBJ2-2|-
TGTGCCACCAGCAGAGATCTCGGAGGAGGGTCGGACGGCGGGGAGCTGTTTTTT
CATSRDLGGGSDGGELFF
>TRBV19|-|TRBJ2-7|TRBD1
TGTGCCAGTAGTCCGACAGGGGGAGACTCCTACGAGCAGTACTTC
CASSPTGGDSYEQYF
>TRBV9|-|TRBJ1-2|-
TGTGCCAGCAGCGTAGAAGCACAGGGCTATGGCTACACCTTC
CASSVEAQGYGYTF
>TRBV7-8|-|TRBJ2-1|TRBD2
TGTGCCAGCAGCCCGGGGACTAGCGGTTCCTACAATGAGCAGTTCTTC
CASSPGTSGSYNEQFF
>TRBV6-5|-|TRBJ2-3|-
TGTGCCAGCAGTTACTCATACAGGGATGATACGCAGTATTTT
CASSYSYRDDTQYF